This T cell receptor (beta chain) was profiled in a study of lymphopenia after photon versus proton radiotherapy. Germline loops: CDR1 LNHDA, CDR2 SQIVND (reference sequence). Trimming removed 3 bases at V and 0 bases at J, with 8 bases between. The CDR3 sequence is 14 residues long. Study-level points and caveats: Photon-treated patients lost naive T cells and TCR diversity; proton-treated stayed stable. Oligoclonal CD8+ Temra expansion after nadir drove photon patients' diversity drop. Authors raise, but do not show, better survival with proton therapy. Post-nadir TCR diversity decline inversely tracked overall survival among those who died.

Generated by immunoSEQ multiplex PCR, the TCRdb table keeps only in-frame clones and is missing some. This sample yields some 170,000 clones, of which 75% to 90% are seen a single time; roughly 4.7% belongs to the top ten. This clone is labeled medium-sized. Its cognate antigen is unknown. This sample also contains other DNA sequences that code for the same CDR3. This sample comprised peripheral blood, obtained from a patient treated with photon-based radiotherapy. The TCR was taken from a man aged 45-65 years with gastric cancer. V gene TRBV19 combines with J gene TRBJ1-1, with D possibly being TRBD1 (6 bases). CDR3 in DNA: TGTGCCAGTAGTATTACAGGGATGAACACTGAAGCTTTCTTT. Its protein product is CASSITGMNTEAFF.